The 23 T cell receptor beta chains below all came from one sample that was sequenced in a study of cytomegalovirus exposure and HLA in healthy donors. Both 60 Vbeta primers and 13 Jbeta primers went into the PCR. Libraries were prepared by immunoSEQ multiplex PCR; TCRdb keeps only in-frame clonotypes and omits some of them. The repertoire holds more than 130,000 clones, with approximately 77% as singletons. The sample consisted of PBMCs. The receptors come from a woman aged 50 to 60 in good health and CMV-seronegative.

The CDR3 DNA reads as TGTGCCAGCAGCCGAAGCGGGGGGTACAATGAGCAGTTCTTC. Translating it yields CASSRSGGYNEQFF. This rearrangement joins TRBV7-6 to TRBJ2-1, with TRBD2 matching 9 bases. Losses at the gene ends were 5 bases for V and 4 bases for J; bases not matched to a gene: 3. The V gene's germline CDR1 is SGHVS and CDR2 FNYEAQ. The CDR3 runs 14 residues.

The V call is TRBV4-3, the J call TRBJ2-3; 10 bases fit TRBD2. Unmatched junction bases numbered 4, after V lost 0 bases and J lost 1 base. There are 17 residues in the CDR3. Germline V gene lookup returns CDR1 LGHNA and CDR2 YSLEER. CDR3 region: CASSQDSSGGGTDTQYF. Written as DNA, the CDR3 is TGCGCCAGCAGCCAAGACTCTAGCGGGGGAGGCACAGATACGCAGTATTTT.

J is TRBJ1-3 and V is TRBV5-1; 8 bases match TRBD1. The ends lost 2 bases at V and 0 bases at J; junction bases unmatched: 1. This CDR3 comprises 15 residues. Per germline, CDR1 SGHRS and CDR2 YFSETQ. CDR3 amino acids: CASSLTGGSGNTIYF. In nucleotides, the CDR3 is TGCGCCAGCAGCTTAACAGGGGGCTCTGGAAACACCATATATTTT.

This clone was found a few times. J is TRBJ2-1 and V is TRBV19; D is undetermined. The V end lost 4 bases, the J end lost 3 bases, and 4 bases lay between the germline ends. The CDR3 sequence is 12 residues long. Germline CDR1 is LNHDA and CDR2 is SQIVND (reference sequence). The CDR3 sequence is CASSNSYNEQFF. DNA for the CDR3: TGTGCCAGTAGTAACAGCTACAATGAGCAGTTCTTC.

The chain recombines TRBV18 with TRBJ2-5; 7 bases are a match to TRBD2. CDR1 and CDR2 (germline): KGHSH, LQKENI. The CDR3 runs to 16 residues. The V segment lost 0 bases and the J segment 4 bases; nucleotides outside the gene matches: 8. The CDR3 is CASSPPLSSGRETQYF. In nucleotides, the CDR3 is TGTGCCAGCTCACCACCGTTATCTAGCGGCCGAGAGACCCAGTACTTC.

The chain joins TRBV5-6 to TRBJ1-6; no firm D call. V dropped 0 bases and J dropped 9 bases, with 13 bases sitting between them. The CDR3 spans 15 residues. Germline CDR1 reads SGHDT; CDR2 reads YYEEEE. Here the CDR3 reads CASSLAISRVSPLHF. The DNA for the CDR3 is TGTGCCAGCAGCTTGGCCATATCAAGAGTTTCACCCCTCCACTTT.

The CDR3 DNA follows: TGTGCCAGCAGTTTAAAACGTCCGGAGGGTAATGAAAAACTGTTTTTT. This gives the protein CASSLKRPEGNEKLFF. The rearrangement links TRBV27 to TRBJ1-4; D remains unclear. This CDR3 has 16 residues. The V gene lost 2 bases and the J gene lost 4 bases, with 14 bases spanning the gap. Germline V gives CDR1 MNHEY, CDR2 SMNVEV (reference sequence).

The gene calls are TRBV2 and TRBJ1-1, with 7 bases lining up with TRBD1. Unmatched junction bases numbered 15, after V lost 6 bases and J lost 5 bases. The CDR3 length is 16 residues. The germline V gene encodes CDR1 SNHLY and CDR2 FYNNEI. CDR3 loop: CASSAPGTAFRTEAFF. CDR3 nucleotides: TGTGCCAGCAGCGCCCCGGGGACAGCTTTTCGGACTGAAGCTTTCTTT.

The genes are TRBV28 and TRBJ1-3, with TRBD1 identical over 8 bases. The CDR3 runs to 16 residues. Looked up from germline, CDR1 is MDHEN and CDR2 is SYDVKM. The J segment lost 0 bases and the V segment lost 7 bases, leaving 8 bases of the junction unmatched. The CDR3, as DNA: TGTGCCAGCACCCCGGGACAGGAATACTCTGGAAACACCATATATTTT. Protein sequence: CASTPGQEYSGNTIYF.

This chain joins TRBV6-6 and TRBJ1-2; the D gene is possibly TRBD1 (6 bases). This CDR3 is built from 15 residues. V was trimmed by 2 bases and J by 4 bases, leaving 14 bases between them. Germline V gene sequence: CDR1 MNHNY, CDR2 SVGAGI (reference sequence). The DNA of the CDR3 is TGTGCCAGCAGTTACACCTTGGACAGTCCCTATGGCTACACCTTC. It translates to CASSYTLDSPYGYTF.

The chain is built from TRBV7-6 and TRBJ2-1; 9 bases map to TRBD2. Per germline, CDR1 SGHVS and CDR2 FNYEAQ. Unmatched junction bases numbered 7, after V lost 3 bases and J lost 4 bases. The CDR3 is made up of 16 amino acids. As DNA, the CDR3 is TGTGCCAGCAGCTTGAGAGCGGGGGGCCATTACAATGAGCAGTTCTTC. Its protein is CASSLRAGGHYNEQFF.

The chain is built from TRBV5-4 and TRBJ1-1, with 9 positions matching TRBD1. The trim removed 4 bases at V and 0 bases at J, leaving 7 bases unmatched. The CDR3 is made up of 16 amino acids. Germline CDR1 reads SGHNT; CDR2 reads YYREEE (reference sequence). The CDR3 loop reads CASSEGQGPLNTEAFF. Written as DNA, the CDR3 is TGTGCCAGCAGCGAGGGACAGGGACCCCTGAACACTGAAGCTTTCTTT.

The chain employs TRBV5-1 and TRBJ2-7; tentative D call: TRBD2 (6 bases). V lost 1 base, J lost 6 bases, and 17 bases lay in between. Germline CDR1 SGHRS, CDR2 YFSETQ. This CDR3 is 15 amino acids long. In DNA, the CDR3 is TGCGCCAGCAGCTTGTGGGGGGACGGCACACGCGAGCAGTACTTC. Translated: CASSLWGDGTREQYF.

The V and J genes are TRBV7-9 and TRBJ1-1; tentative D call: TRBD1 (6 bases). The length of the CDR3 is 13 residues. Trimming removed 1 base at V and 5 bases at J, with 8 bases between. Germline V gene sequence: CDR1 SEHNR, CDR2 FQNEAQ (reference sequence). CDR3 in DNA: TGTGCCAGCAGCTTAGAGGGGGGGACTGAAGCTTTCTTT. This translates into CASSLEGGTEAFF.

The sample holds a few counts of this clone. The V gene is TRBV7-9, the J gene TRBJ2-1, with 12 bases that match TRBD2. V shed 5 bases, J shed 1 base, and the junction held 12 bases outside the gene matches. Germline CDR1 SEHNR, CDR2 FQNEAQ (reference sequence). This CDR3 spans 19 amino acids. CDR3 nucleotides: TGTGCCAGCAGCGCAAACTCCCCACTAGCGGGGGGTTCCTACAATGAGCAGTTCTTC. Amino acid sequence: CASSANSPLAGGSYNEQFF. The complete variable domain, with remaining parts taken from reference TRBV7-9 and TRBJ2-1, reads DTGVSQNPRHKITKRGQNVTFRCDPISEHNRLYWYRQTLGQGPEFLTYFQNEAQLEKSRLLSDRFSAERPKGSFSTLEIQRTEQGDSAMYLCASSANSPLAGGSYNEQFFGPGTRLTVL.

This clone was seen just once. CDR3 amino acids: CASSPPGGRSANYGYTF. The DNA for the CDR3 is TGTGCCAGCAGCCCCCCCGGGGGGCGATCAGCTAACTATGGCTACACCTTC. This chain uses TRBV5-6 with TRBJ1-2; the D gene is possibly TRBD1 (6 bases). V lost 4 bases, J lost 0 bases, and 19 bases lay in between. The length of the CDR3 is 17 residues. The V gene's germline CDR1 is SGHDT and CDR2 YYEEEE.

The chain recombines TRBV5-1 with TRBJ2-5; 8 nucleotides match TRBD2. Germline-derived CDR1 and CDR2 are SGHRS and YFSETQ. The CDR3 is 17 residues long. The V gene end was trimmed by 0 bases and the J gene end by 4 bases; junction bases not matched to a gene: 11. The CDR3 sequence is CASSLAPPGGRGETQYF. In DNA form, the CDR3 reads TGCGCCAGCAGCTTGGCCCCACCGGGGGGGCGGGGAGAGACCCAGTACTTC.

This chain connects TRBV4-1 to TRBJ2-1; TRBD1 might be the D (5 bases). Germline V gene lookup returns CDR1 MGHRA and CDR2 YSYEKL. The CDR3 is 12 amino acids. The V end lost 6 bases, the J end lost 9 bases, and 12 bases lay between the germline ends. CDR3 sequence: CASSHQGGEQFF. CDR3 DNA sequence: TGCGCCAGCAGTCATCAGGGTGGTGAGCAGTTCTTC.

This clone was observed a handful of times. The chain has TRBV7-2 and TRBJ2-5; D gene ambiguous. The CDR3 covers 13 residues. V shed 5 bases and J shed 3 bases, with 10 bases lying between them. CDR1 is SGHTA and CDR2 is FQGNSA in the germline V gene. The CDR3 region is CASSPFTKETQYF. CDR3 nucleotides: TGTGCCAGCAGCCCCTTTACTAAAGAGACCCAGTACTTC.

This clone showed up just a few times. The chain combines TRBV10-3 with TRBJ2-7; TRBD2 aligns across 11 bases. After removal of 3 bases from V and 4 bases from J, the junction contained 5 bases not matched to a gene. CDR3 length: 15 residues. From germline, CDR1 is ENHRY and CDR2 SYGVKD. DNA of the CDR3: TGTGCCATCAGTGAAGGGGCTAGCGGGGGGTACGAGCAGTACTTC. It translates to CAISEGASGGYEQYF.

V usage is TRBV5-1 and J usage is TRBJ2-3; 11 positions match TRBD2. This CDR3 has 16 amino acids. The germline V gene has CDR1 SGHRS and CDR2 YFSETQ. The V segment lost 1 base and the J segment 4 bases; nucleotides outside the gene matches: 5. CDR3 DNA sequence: TGCGCCAGCAGCTTGAATAGCGGGGGGGCCGCAGATACGCAGTATTTT. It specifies CASSLNSGGAADTQYF.

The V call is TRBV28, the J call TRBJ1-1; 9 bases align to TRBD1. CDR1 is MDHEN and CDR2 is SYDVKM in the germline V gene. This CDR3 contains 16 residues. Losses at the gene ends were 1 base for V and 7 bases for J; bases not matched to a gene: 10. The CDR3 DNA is TGTGCCAGCAGTTTATTACTTCAGGGACAGGGTCGTGAAGCTTTCTTT. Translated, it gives CASSLLLQGQGREAFF.

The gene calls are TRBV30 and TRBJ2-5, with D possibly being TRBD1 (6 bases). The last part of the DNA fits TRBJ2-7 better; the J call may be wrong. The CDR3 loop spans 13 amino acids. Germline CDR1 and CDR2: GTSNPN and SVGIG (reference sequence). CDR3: CAWSEGDLYEQYF. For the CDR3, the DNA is TGTGCCTGGAGTGAGGGGGATCTATACGAGCAGTACTTC.